The entry below describes one TCR beta chain. Antigen unknown. The record originates from a study of cytomegalovirus exposure and HLA in healthy donors. Everyone who donated was a healthy bone marrow donor. Study-level findings and limits: In a later analysis, TCR beta V- and J-gene trimming was associated with a missense DCLRE1C variant. Usually a TCR sequence was rare, but some public TCRs were found in many donors. Researchers reported that a few CMV-associated chains were confirmed in vitro as CMV antigen-specific.

Both 60 Vbeta primers and 13 Jbeta primers went into the PCR. Profiled with immunoSEQ multiplex PCR; TCRdb holds only in-frame clones, not every one. The sample carries under 150,000 clones, approximately 80% recorded once. The CDR3 covers 15 residues. Germline V CDR1 and CDR2: SNHLY, FYNNEI. The TCR originated in a woman aged 50 to 60 in good health and CMV-seronegative. V gene TRBV2 combines with J gene TRBJ2-5; tentative D call: TRBD2 (5 bases). The J call may be wrong; the DNA end is better matched by TRBJ2-7. The sequencing input was PBMCs. The CDR3 nucleotides are TGTGCCAGCAGTGAAGGTCGGCTTCGAGCGGACGAGCAGTACTTC. Protein sequence: CASSEGRLRADEQYF.